The 11 T cell receptor beta chains below all came from one sample that was sequenced in a study of blood T cell repertoires in COVID-19. The table came from immunoSEQ multiplex PCR; TCRdb's copy has only in-frame clones and leaves some out. Among 120,000 to 150,000 clones listed, 80% to 90% were seen once. Sample: peripheral blood. Receptor source: a man older than 75 with acute or convalescent COVID-19.

V gene TRBV5-1 combines with J gene TRBJ2-7, with a weak D call TRBD1 (6 bases). CDR1 is SGHRS and CDR2 is YFSETQ in the germline V gene. The CDR3 covers 14 residues. The germline V and J ends were trimmed by 2 bases and 0 bases, with 9 bases remaining between them. The CDR3 reads CASSLGTPSYEQYF. CDR3 nucleotides: TGCGCCAGCAGCTTAGGGACACCCTCCTACGAGCAGTACTTC.

The chain couples TRBV5-1 to TRBJ2-1, with 9 bases identical to TRBD1. The CDR3 loop spans 16 amino acids. The germline V gene has CDR1 SGHRS and CDR2 YFSETQ. The V and J ends lost 0 bases and 3 bases, in that order; junction bases with no gene match: 4. This CDR3 is CASSLGVTGGYNEQFF. Written as DNA, the CDR3 is TGCGCCAGCAGCTTGGGGGTGACAGGGGGCTACAATGAGCAGTTCTTC. Filled out from reference TRBV5-1 and TRBJ2-1, the complete variable domain reads KAGVTQTPRYLIKTRGQQVTLSCSPISGHRSVSWYQQTPGQGLQFLFEYFSETQRNKGNFPGRFSGRQFSNSRSEMNVSTLELGDSALYLCASSLGVTGGYNEQFFGPGTRLTVL.

This chain connects TRBV5-6 to TRBJ1-5, with a possible D match to TRBD1 (6 bases). The length of the CDR3 is 15 residues. Germline V gene lookup returns CDR1 SGHDT and CDR2 YYEEEE. V lost 4 bases and J lost 5, with 16 bases in between. The CDR3 bases are TGTGCCAGCAGCCAATCCACAGGGAATTATCAGCCCCAGCATTTT. It encodes CASSQSTGNYQPQHF.

This clone was recorded once. J is TRBJ2-7 and V is TRBV5-1; tentative D call: TRBD1 (5 bases). CDR1 SGHRS and CDR2 YFSETQ come from the germline V gene. V was clipped by 3 bases and J by 3 bases, with 10 bases between them. The CDR3 is 13 residues long. CDR3 residues: CASSSTQGYEQYF. The DNA for the CDR3 is TGCGCCAGCAGCTCCACCCAGGGCTACGAGCAGTACTTC.

This chain uses TRBV3-1 (or the pseudogene TRBV3-2) with TRBJ2-3; maybe TRBD1 (6 bases). The germline V gene encodes CDR1 LGHDT and CDR2 YNNKEL (reference sequence). Trimming removed 1 base at V and 0 bases at J, with 14 bases between. This CDR3 is built from 17 residues. CDR3 sequence (DNA): TGTGCCAGCAGCCAAGTTGGACAGTCGAAGAGCACAGATACGCAGTATTTT. It is translated as CASSQVGQSKSTDTQYF.

The V call is TRBV6-5, the J call TRBJ2-7; D is unclear. CDR1 is MNHEY, CDR2 SVGAGI, per germline. The V end lost 6 bases, the J end lost 2 bases, and 11 bases lay between the germline ends. CDR3 length equals 13 residues. The DNA for the CDR3 is TGTGCCAGCAGGGTGACGACAACCTACGAGCAGTACTTC. It specifies CASRVTTTYEQYF.

CDR3 region: CASSVGGGTGSQETQYF. CDR3 in DNA: TGTGCCAGCAGCGTAGGTGGCGGGACGGGATCCCAAGAGACCCAGTACTTC. The chain is built from TRBV9 and TRBJ2-5, with D perhaps TRBD2 (6 bases). The length of the CDR3 is 17 residues. V was clipped by 0 bases and J by 1 base, with 16 bases between them. CDR1 and CDR2 (germline): SGDLS, YYNGEE.

The chain uses TRBV2 and TRBJ2-7; 8 bases align to TRBD1. This CDR3 comprises 14 residues. The ends lost 6 bases at V and 4 bases at J; junction bases unmatched: 8. The germline V gene encodes CDR1 SNHLY and CDR2 FYNNEI. CDR3 loop: CASRVDRGVYEQYF. The CDR3, as DNA: TGTGCCAGCAGAGTTGACAGGGGCGTGTACGAGCAGTACTTC. Full variable domain (rest looked up from reference TRBV2 and TRBJ2-7): EPEVTQTPSHQVTQMGQEVILRCVPISNHLYFYWYRQILGQKVEFLVSFYNNEISEKSEIFDDQFSVERPDGSNFTLKIRSTKLEDSAMYFCASRVDRGVYEQYFGPGTRLTVT.

This chain joins TRBV5-4 and TRBJ2-5; 8 bases align to TRBD2. Germline V gene sequence: CDR1 SGHNT, CDR2 YYREEE (reference sequence). The CDR3 is made up of 17 amino acids. With V trimmed by 3 bases and J by 5 bases, 15 bases remained unmatched. CDR3 region: CASSSVGRGGPGETQYF. The CDR3 DNA follows: TGTGCCAGCAGCTCAGTCGGTCGGGGGGGGCCGGGGGAGACCCAGTACTTC.

The CDR3 DNA sequence: TGTGCCAGCAGCCCGACAGGGAGCAATCAGCCCCAGCATTTT. Amino acid sequence: CASSPTGSNQPQHF. The rearrangement links TRBV6-6 to TRBJ1-5; 7 positions agree with TRBD1. With 6 bases clipped from V and 1 base from J, the junction kept 3 bases outside the gene matches. There are 14 residues in the CDR3. The germline gives CDR1 MNHNY, CDR2 SVGAGI (reference sequence).

This chain links TRBV27 with TRBJ2-3; tentative D call: TRBD1 (6 bases). Deletions cut 7 bases from V and 3 bases from J, with 14 bases between. The CDR3 is 14 amino acids. Germline V gene data show CDR1 as MNHEY and CDR2 as SMNVEV (reference sequence). This CDR3 reads CASIEQGRTDTQYF. The CDR3 DNA is TGTGCCAGCATTGAACAGGGTAGAACAGATACGCAGTATTTT.